This TCR beta chain is from a study of blood T cell repertoires in COVID-19. Study at large: The study drew acute and convalescent COVID-19 samples from the United States, Italy and Spain. PBMCs, B-cell-depleted T cells, or T cells provided the cDNA or gDNA that made up the material.

How the authors handled the data: Amplification from reference gene primers served as the basis for estimated nucleated cell counts. Only in-frame clones appear in the TCRdb table, and some are missing; sequencing was by immunoSEQ multiplex PCR. The V and J calls and the clone size are those of that table, but D and trimming were determined from the DNA. The sample consists of about 50,000 clones, approximately 85% of them appearing once. This clone was observed once. The CDR3 runs 15 residues. The germline gives CDR1 MDHEN, CDR2 SYDVKM. V dropped 6 bases and J dropped 0; count of bases not matched to a gene: 5.

The origin of this receptor is a man aged 60 to 75 with acute or convalescent COVID-19. The specimen was peripheral blood. The rearrangement joins TRBV28 to TRBJ2-1; 7 positions match TRBD1. The CDR3 protein is CASRTGLSSYNEQFF. The CDR3 DNA sequence: TGTGCCAGCAGGACAGGGCTTAGCTCCTACAATGAGCAGTTCTTC.